This paragraph reports one T cell receptor (beta chain). CDR1 and CDR2 from the germline V gene are SGHVS and FQNEAQ. The CDR3 sequence is 15 residues long. V lost 5 bases to trimming and J lost 5 bases; unmatched junction nucleotides: 8. Assay used: immunoSEQ multiplex PCR; TCRdb lists only in-frame clones, some missing. Altogether hundreds of thousands of clones are present, 96% being singletons, with the ten largest covering 0.05% to 0.07%. This entry is derived from a study of shared clonotypes between healthy human individuals. Sequenced input: naive CD4+ T cells sorted from blood. The subset is: CD45RA+ positively selected. The rearrangement uses TRBV7-8 and TRBJ2-3, with 9 bases fitting TRBD2. This clonotype originated in a woman aged 30 to 39 in good health. CDR3 nucleotides: TGTGCCAGCAGCCAACGTGCGGGAGGGGAAGATACGCAGTATTTT. It encodes CASSQRAGGEDTQYF.